This T cell receptor (beta chain) was observed in a study of cytomegalovirus exposure and HLA in healthy donors. General study results and limits: Likely technical artifact: a cluster of highly shared sequence variants.

In the case of this clone: Its cognate antigen is unknown.

The CDR3 totals 15 residues. Germline V CDR1 and CDR2: SGHVS, FQNEAQ. Trimming cost V 2 bases and J 3 bases; bases outside gene matches: 7. Amplification used 60 Vbeta primers and 13 Jbeta primers. Produced via immunoSEQ multiplex PCR; TCRdb's table is partial and in-frame only. Of roughly 140,000 clones in the sample, about 80% were seen once. The receptor's source is a female donor in good health and CMV-seronegative. The sequencing sample was made of PBMCs. The chain uses TRBV7-8 and TRBJ2-7; 7 positions match TRBD2. CDR3 sequence (DNA): TGTGCCAGCAGCTTATTGGGAGCGGGATTCTACGAGCAGTACTTC. It specifies CASSLLGAGFYEQYF.